This TCR beta chain was found in a study of early T cells in non-severe SARS-CoV-2 infection. Study-wide context: Bulk RNA isolated from unsorted whole blood underwent sequencing; chains were not paired.

This clonotype is termed medium-sized (0.01 to 0.1%). Unique molecular identifiers were affixed to single, distinct cDNA molecules. MiXCR, applied by TCRdb to the 5' RACE reads, yields one record per CDR3 protein. The table includes 11,000 or so distinct CDR3 sequences, around 5% detected once. The CDR3 has 15 residues. With 0 bases clipped from V and 5 bases from J, the junction kept 5 bases outside the gene matches. Germline CDR1 and CDR2: SGHTA and FQGTGA. The rearrangement uses TRBV7-3 and TRBJ2-5; 8 nucleotides line up with TRBD1. The TCR was taken from an adult who was a healthcare worker with PCR-confirmed SARS-CoV-2 infection or an uninfected control (not recorded which). The material sequenced was whole blood. The CDR3 DNA sequence: TGTGCCAGCAGCTTAACGGTGACAGGGGTGGAGACCCAGTACTTC. As protein: CASSLTVTGVETQYF.